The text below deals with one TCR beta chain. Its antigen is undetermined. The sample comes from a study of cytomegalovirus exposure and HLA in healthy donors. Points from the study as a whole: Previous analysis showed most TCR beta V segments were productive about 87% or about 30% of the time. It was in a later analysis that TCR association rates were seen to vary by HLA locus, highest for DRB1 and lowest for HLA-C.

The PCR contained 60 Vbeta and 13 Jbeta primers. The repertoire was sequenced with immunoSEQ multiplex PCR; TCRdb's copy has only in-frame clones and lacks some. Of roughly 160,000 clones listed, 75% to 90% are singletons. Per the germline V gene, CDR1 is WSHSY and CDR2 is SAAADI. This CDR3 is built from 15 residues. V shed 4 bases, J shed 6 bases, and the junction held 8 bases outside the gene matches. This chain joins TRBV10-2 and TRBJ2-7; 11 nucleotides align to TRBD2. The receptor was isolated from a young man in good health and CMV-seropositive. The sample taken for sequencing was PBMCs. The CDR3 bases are TGCGCCAGCAGTGTCATAGCGGGGGGGGATGGCGAGCAGTACTTC. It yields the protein CASSVIAGGDGEQYF.